Listed here are 29 T cell receptor beta chains from one sample, sequenced in a study of blood T cells in healthy people across ages. Primers used in a second PCR of roughly 7 to 12 cycles were a sample-barcoded 5' primer and a J-beta primer mix. In TCRdb, the 5' RACE reads were re-called with MiXCR into one record per CDR3 protein. The sample holds roughly 1.6 million distinct CDR3 sequences, roughly 32% seen once. The sequenced sample consisted of blood. The origin of the receptors is a woman younger than 45 in good health.

V usage is TRBV7-3 and J usage is TRBJ1-1; unclear D gene. The CDR3 loop spans 13 amino acids. Germline CDR1 and CDR2: SGHTA and FQGTGA. V was trimmed by 4 bases and J by 0 bases, leaving 6 bases between them. In DNA, the CDR3 is TGTGCCAGCAGCTCCACCATGAACACTGAAGCTTTCTTT. It codes for CASSSTMNTEAFF.

This clonotype has ten or more counts. The chain joins TRBV12-3 or TRBV12-4 to TRBJ2-5; 8 bases are a match to TRBD1. This CDR3 has 15 amino acids. V was pared by 5 bases and J by 4 bases, with 9 bases of the junction left unmatched. The CDR3 here is CASSPLGQAAETQYF. The CDR3 DNA reads TGTGCCAGCAGTCCTCTGGGACAGGCCGCAGAGACCCAGTACTTC.

The rearrangement uses TRBV10-3 and TRBJ2-5; D may be TRBD1 (6 bases). CDR3 length: 16 residues. Germline CDR1 reads ENHRY; CDR2 reads SYGVKD. V was clipped by 0 bases and J by 0 bases, with 11 bases between them. The CDR3 region is CAISESGQQYQETQYF. In DNA form, the CDR3 reads TGTGCCATCAGTGAGTCCGGACAGCAGTACCAAGAGACCCAGTACTTC.

This chain links TRBV7-6 with TRBJ1-2; possible D gene TRBD1, 5 bases. This CDR3 contains 16 residues. Germline CDR1 reads SGHVS; CDR2 reads FNYEAQ. V shed 4 bases and J shed 4 bases, with 19 bases lying between them. This chain's CDR3 is CASSSNSGPGFYGYTF. The DNA of the CDR3 is TGTGCCAGCAGCTCGAATAGTGGGCCAGGGTTCTATGGCTACACCTTC.

V usage is TRBV5-1 and J usage is TRBJ1-2; 8 bases are shared with TRBD1. The ends lost 2 bases at V and 7 bases at J; junction bases unmatched: 10. There are 15 residues in the CDR3. Germline CDR1 and CDR2: SGHRS and YFSETQ. The CDR3 here is CASSLLTGATSGYTF. The CDR3 DNA reads as TGCGCCAGCAGCTTATTGACAGGGGCGACAAGTGGCTACACCTTC. Full variable domain (remainder filled in from reference TRBV5-1 and TRBJ1-2): KAGVTQTPRYLIKTRGQQVTLSCSPISGHRSVSWYQQTPGQGLQFLFEYFSETQRNKGNFPGRFSGRQFSNSRSEMNVSTLELGDSALYLCASSLLTGATSGYTFGSGTRLTVV.

This chain uses TRBV7-3 with TRBJ2-3; 7 positions agree with TRBD2. Losses at the gene ends were 4 bases for V and 8 bases for J; bases not matched to a gene: 12. This CDR3 spans 15 amino acids. Germline V gene data show CDR1 as SGHTA and CDR2 as FQGTGA. This CDR3 is CASSSSPRLASTQYF. The CDR3 bases are TGTGCCAGCAGCTCGTCGCCCCGACTAGCCAGTACGCAGTATTTT.

In this sample, this clonotype turned up a few times. The V and J genes are TRBV5-1 and TRBJ2-3; 7 bases map to TRBD2. Trimming at V came to 3 bases and at J to 5 bases, leaving 9 bases not matched to a gene. CDR3 size: 15 residues. CDR1 and CDR2 (germline): SGHRS, YFSETQ. For the CDR3, the DNA is TGCGCCAGCAGCTGGGCAGCGGGGCCTAAAGATACGCAGTATTTT. Protein product: CASSWAAGPKDTQYF.

This clonotype was seen ten or more times. The gene calls are TRBV11-2 and TRBJ2-1; a weak D match, TRBD2 (6 bases). The V gene's germline CDR1 is SGHAT and CDR2 FQNNGV. CDR3 size: 15 residues. V was clipped by 5 bases and J by 4 bases, with 15 bases between them. This chain's CDR3 is CASSPMEGRYNEQFF. DNA for the CDR3: TGTGCCAGCAGCCCCATGGAGGGAAGGTACAATGAGCAGTTCTTC.

On this clonotype itself: One junction end disagrees with the germline gene, perhaps due to a read error. The chain uses TRBV12-3 or TRBV12-4 and TRBJ2-7, with D possibly being TRBD1 (6 bases). This CDR3 region has 14 residues. The CDR3 nucleotides are TGTACCAGCAGTCGGGACATTCGAGCGTACGAGCAGTACTTC. This gives the protein CTSSRDIRAYEQYF.

This chain uses TRBV10-3 with TRBJ2-1, with D perhaps matching TRBD2 (6 bases). CDR1 ENHRY and CDR2 SYGVKD come from the germline V gene. The germline V and J ends were trimmed by 7 bases and 8 bases, with 15 bases remaining between them. This CDR3 has 13 amino acids. CDR3 sequence (DNA): TGTGCCATCAACACGGGGGACTCCCATGAGCAGTTCTTC. This translates into CAINTGDSHEQFF.

The V and J genes are TRBV20-1 and TRBJ1-1; D is ambiguous. The CDR3 length is 9 residues. V lost 8 bases to trimming and J lost 11 bases, with 12 bases between them. Germline lookup yields CDR1 DFQATT and CDR2 SNEGSKA (reference sequence). Written as DNA, the CDR3 is TGCAGTCCCCGGTCGGGCGCTTTCTTT. Protein sequence: CSPRSGAFF.

This clonotype was recorded a few times. The chain couples TRBV20-1 to TRBJ2-3; 9 bases align to TRBD2. This CDR3 has 18 amino acids. The germline V gene has CDR1 DFQATT and CDR2 SNEGSKA (reference sequence). V shed 5 bases and J 3 bases; nucleotides not matched to a gene: 18. In DNA form, the CDR3 reads TGCAGTGCTCCCGGACACAACCAAGCGGGAGGTTATACAGATACGCAGTATTTT. Its protein is CSAPGHNQAGGYTDTQYF.

This clonotype came up a few times. The chain uses TRBV6-1 and TRBJ1-5; D remains ambiguous. The V gene lost 2 bases and the J gene lost 7 bases, with 6 bases spanning the gap. Germline V gives CDR1 MNHNS, CDR2 SASEGT. The CDR3 extends over 12 amino acids. CDR3 loop: CASSEHLQPQHF. DNA of the CDR3: TGTGCCAGCAGTGAACACCTACAGCCCCAGCATTTT.

The rearrangement joins TRBV20-1 to TRBJ1-5, with D possibly matching TRBD1 (6 bases). Trimming stripped 0 bases from V and 2 bases from J, with 14 bases between. This CDR3 is 16 amino acids long. Germline V gene data show CDR1 as DFQATT and CDR2 as SNEGSKA (reference sequence). CDR3 bases: TGCAGTGCTAGAGACCCACAGGGATCAGGCAATCAGCCCCAGCATTTT. Amino acids: CSARDPQGSGNQPQHF.

This clonotype showed up just once. V and J are TRBV9 and TRBJ2-7; 10 nucleotides align to TRBD2. This CDR3 has 16 residues. Looked up from germline, CDR1 is SGDLS and CDR2 is YYNGEE. V trimming: 0 bases; J trimming: 5 bases; junction bases outside the gene matches: 8. Here the CDR3 reads CASSVASGSNPDEQYF. CDR3 coding DNA: TGTGCCAGCAGCGTAGCTAGCGGGAGCAACCCTGACGAGCAGTACTTC.

This clonotype turned up a few times. The rearrangement links TRBV6-2 or TRBV6-3 to TRBJ2-7, with D possibly being TRBD2 (6 bases). Trimming shortened V by 7 bases and J by 3 bases, and 13 bases separated the two germline ends. The germline CDR1 and CDR2 sequences are MNHEY and SVGEGT. The CDR3 covers 13 residues. In DNA form, the CDR3 reads TGTGCCAGCACCGGGGAGGATAGCTACGAGCAGTACTTC. As protein: CASTGEDSYEQYF.

The V call is TRBV15, the J call TRBJ2-7, with D possibly matching TRBD1 (6 bases). The J call may be in error: the DNA end matches TRBJ2-5 better. Germline V gene lookup returns CDR1 LNHNV and CDR2 YYDKDF (reference sequence). The CDR3 length is 14 residues. CDR3 coding DNA: TGTGCCACCAGCACCCGGACAGTTCAAGAGACCCAGTACTTC. It specifies CATSTRTVQETQYF.

The gene calls are TRBV5-1 and TRBJ2-5; TRBD2 agrees at 12 bases. The better agreement between TRBJ2-7 and the DNA end casts doubt on the J call. The CDR3 runs to 15 residues. From germline, CDR1 is SGHRS and CDR2 YFSETQ. In DNA form, the CDR3 reads TGCGCCAGCAGCTTGGTTCTAGCGGGAGGGCGCGAGCAGTACTTC. As protein: CASSLVLAGGREQYF.

There are a few counts of this clonotype. The J gene is TRBJ2-7, the V gene TRBV6-1, with 12 bases aligning to TRBD1. CDR1 and CDR2 from the germline V gene are MNHNS and SASEGT. The CDR3 spans 16 residues. The trim removed 4 bases at V and 3 bases at J, leaving 7 bases unmatched. CDR3 coding DNA: TGTGCCAGCAGTGCTATCTGGGACAGGGGGCTCTACGAGCAGTACTTC. Protein: CASSAIWDRGLYEQYF.

V usage is TRBV2 and J usage is TRBJ2-1; D uncertain. The ends were cut back, 4 bases at V and 0 bases at J, with 16 bases in the middle. Germline V gene lookup returns CDR1 SNHLY and CDR2 FYNNEI. The CDR3 is 17 residues long. The CDR3 sequence is CASSGSVRPSSYNEQFF. The CDR3 DNA reads TGTGCCAGCAGTGGGAGCGTGAGACCGAGCTCCTACAATGAGCAGTTCTTC.

This clonotype turned up a few times. This chain uses TRBV20-1 with TRBJ2-1, with TRBD2 matching over 15 bases. The length of the CDR3 is 17 residues. Germline-derived CDR1 and CDR2 are DFQATT and SNEGSKA (reference sequence). CDR3 bases: TGCAGAGCACCGGGACTAGCGGGGGGTTTATCCTACAATGAGCAGTTCTTC. The encoded protein is CRAPGLAGGLSYNEQFF.

This clonotype occurred a few times. The chain recombines TRBV6-1 with TRBJ2-1; D unresolved. The CDR3 covers 11 residues. V was cut by 6 bases and J by 6 bases, with 6 bases left in between. Germline-derived CDR1 and CDR2 are MNHNS and SASEGT. The CDR3 region is CASRSTNEQFF. CDR3 sequence (DNA): TGTGCCAGCAGATCAACCAATGAGCAGTTCTTC.

This chain joins TRBV7-2 and TRBJ1-2, with a weak D call TRBD1 (6 bases). The CDR3 has 14 amino acids. Per germline, CDR1 SGHTA and CDR2 FQGNSA. Trimming stripped 6 bases from V and 4 bases from J, with 15 bases between. Here the CDR3 DNA reads TGTGCCAGCAGGCCGACGGGACAAATCTATGGCTACACCTTC. Translation gives CASRPTGQIYGYTF.

This clonotype was observed once. A much larger clone is a single base away; this may be a read error. The chain links TRBV4-1 to TRBJ2-4; TRBD1 matches 7 bases. The DNA end is a closer match to TRBJ2-7, so the J assignment may be wrong. This CDR3 is built from 17 residues. The germline CDR1 and CDR2 sequences are MGHRA and YSYEKL. This chain's CDR3 is CANSQGGWPTRTYEQYF. The CDR3 region has the DNA TGCGCCAACAGCCAAGGGGGCTGGCCAACAAGAACCTACGAGCAGTACTTC.

This clonotype came up many times. The chain uses TRBV28 and TRBJ2-1, with a possible D match to TRBD1 (6 bases). Trimming took 5 bases from V and 7 from J, leaving 15 bases between them. The germline V gene has CDR1 MDHEN and CDR2 SYDVKM. The CDR3 covers 14 residues. The CDR3 DNA reads TGTGCCAGCAGTCCTTTGGGGGCCGGGAATGAGCAGTTCTTC. Its translation: CASSPLGAGNEQFF.

This clonotype was detected once. The chain carries TRBV20-1 and TRBJ2-4, with 7 bases that match TRBD2. The length of the CDR3 is 14 residues. Per the germline V gene, CDR1 is DFQATT and CDR2 is SNEGSKA (reference sequence). V lost 6 bases to trimming and J lost 8 bases; unmatched junction nucleotides: 13. For the CDR3, the DNA is TGCAGTGCCGGCTACGGGAGAGGGAGGGACATTCAGTACTTC. Protein: CSAGYGRGRDIQYF.

This clonotype was seen a single time. The chain employs TRBV4-2 and TRBJ1-5; maybe TRBD1 (5 bases). The CDR3 length is 17 residues. V lost 5 bases to trimming and J lost 0 bases, with 17 bases between them. CDR1 is LGHNA, CDR2 YNFKEQ, per germline. CDR3 amino acids: CASSGDQGKDSNQPQHF. The DNA for the CDR3 is TGTGCCAGCAGCGGAGACCAGGGAAAGGATAGCAATCAGCCCCAGCATTTT.

In DNA, the CDR3 is TGTGCCAGCAAAGAAAGAGGGGGGGTCGGGGGTGGTAGTAATGAGCAGTTCTTC. It encodes CASKERGGVGGGSNEQFF. This rearrangement joins TRBV3-1 to TRBJ2-1; tentatively, D is TRBD2 (7 bases). The germline V and J ends were trimmed by 7 bases and 7 bases, with 29 bases remaining between them. The CDR3 has 18 amino acids. Germline V gene data show CDR1 as LGHDT and CDR2 as YNNKEL (reference sequence).

This rearrangement joins TRBV7-3 to TRBJ2-7; TRBD1 is a possible D gene (6 bases). The CDR3 runs to 16 residues. Germline CDR1 reads SGHTA; CDR2 reads FQGTGA. V was pared by 2 bases and J by 7 bases, with 21 bases between. Here the CDR3 reads CASSLDSGAGAREQYF. CDR3 nucleotides: TGTGCCAGCAGCTTAGACTCGGGCGCAGGGGCTAGGGAGCAGTACTTC.